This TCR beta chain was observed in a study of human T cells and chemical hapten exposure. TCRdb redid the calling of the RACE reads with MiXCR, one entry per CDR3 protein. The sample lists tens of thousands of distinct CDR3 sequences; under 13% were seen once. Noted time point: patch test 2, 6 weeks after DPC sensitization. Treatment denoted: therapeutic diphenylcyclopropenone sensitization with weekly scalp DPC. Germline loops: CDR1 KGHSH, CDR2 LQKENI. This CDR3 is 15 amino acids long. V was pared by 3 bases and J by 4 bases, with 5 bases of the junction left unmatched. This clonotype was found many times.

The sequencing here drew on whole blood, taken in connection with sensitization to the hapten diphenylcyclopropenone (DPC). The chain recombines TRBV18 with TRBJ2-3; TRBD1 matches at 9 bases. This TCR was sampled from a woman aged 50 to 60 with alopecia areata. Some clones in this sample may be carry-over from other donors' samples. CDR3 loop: CASSPNRQGADTQYF. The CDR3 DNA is TGTGCCAGCTCACCGAATCGACAGGGGGCAGATACGCAGTATTTT.